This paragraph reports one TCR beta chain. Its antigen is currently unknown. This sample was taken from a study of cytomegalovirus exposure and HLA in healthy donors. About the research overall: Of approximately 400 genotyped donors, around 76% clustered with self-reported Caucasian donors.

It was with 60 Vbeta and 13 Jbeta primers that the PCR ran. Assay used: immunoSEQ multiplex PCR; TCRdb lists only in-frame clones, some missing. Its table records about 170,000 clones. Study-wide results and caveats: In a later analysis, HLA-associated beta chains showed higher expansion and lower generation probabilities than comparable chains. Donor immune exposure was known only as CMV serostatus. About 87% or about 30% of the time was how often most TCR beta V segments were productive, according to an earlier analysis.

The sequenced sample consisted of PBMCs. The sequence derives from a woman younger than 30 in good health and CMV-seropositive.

CDR3: CASSFGGTTGDTQYF. The CDR3 DNA reads as TGTGCCAGCAGCTTCGGAGGGACGACCGGGGATACGCAGTATTTT. The V call is TRBV7-3, the J call TRBJ2-3; TRBD2 is a possible D gene (6 bases). The CDR3 contains 15 residues. Trimming removed 3 bases at V and 6 bases at J, with 16 bases between. Germline CDR1 and CDR2: SGHTA and FQGTGA.